The entry that follows covers one TCR beta chain sequence. Original data processing: Estimation of nucleated cell counts relied on the amplification of reference gene primers. The repertoire was sequenced with immunoSEQ multiplex PCR; TCRdb's copy has only in-frame clones and lacks some. V and J calls and clone size come straight from that table; D and trimming were deduced from the DNA. This repertoire shows about 310,000 clones, around 90% found once; its top ten account for about 1%. This sample stems from a study of blood T cell repertoires in COVID-19. The CDR3 consists of 15 residues. Germline CDR1 SGDLS, CDR2 YYNGEE. After removal of 4 bases from V and 6 bases from J, the junction contained 7 bases not matched to a gene.

This chain links TRBV9 with TRBJ1-4; 9 positions match TRBD1. Material for sequencing was peripheral blood. The TCR was taken from a woman aged 40-49 years with COVID-19, enrolled during active disease. The chain's CDR3 is CASSPSGQGDEKLFF. The DNA of the CDR3 is TGTGCCAGCAGCCCTTCGGGACAGGGCGATGAAAAACTGTTTTTT.